These 24 T cell receptor beta chains were all obtained from the same sample, sequenced in a study of T cell responses to AZD1222 COVID-19 vaccine. The assay was immunoSEQ multiplex PCR, and TCRdb's table has in-frame clones only and misses some. Of around 260,000 clones in the sample, 80% to 95% are singletons; the top ten hold around 0.6%. This specimen consisted of peripheral blood, obtained on day 0 of AZD1222 vaccination. The receptors were gathered from an adult in good health.

CDR3 DNA: TGTGCCAGTAGTACCTTCAGCGGAGGAGGTGGGGAGCAGTTCTTC. Amino acid sequence: CASSTFSGGGGEQFF. V and J are TRBV19 and TRBJ2-1; a possible D gene is TRBD2 (5 bases). V was pared by 4 bases and J by 10 bases, with 20 bases between. The CDR3 loop spans 15 amino acids. Germline V lookup: CDR1 LNHDA, CDR2 SQIVND (reference sequence).

This rearrangement joins TRBV5-6 to TRBJ2-6; D remains unclear. Trimming removed 2 bases from V and 0 bases from J, with 12 bases in between. The germline V gene has CDR1 SGHDT and CDR2 YYEEEE. The CDR3 runs to 17 residues. The chain's CDR3 is CASSFFRLSSGANVLTF. CDR3 in DNA: TGTGCCAGCAGCTTTTTTCGCCTTAGCTCTGGGGCCAACGTCCTGACTTTC.

The chain has TRBV5-1 and TRBJ1-6; D is uncertain. This CDR3 is 16 amino acids long. Germline CDR1 and CDR2: SGHRS and YFSETQ. V lost 0 bases and J lost 5, with 12 bases in between. The CDR3 reads CASSLANGANNSPLHF. CDR3 DNA sequence: TGCGCCAGCAGCTTGGCCAACGGAGCAAATAATTCACCCCTCCACTTT.

The chain carries TRBV28 and TRBJ2-7; TRBD2 is a possible D gene (5 bases). The ends were cut back, 10 bases at V and 6 bases at J, with 25 bases in the middle. The CDR3 sequence is 15 residues long. Per germline, CDR1 MDHEN and CDR2 SYDVKM. The CDR3 DNA reads as TGTGCCATCCAGGCGCGGGCGGGCTTCTTGGGCGAGCAGTACTTC. Protein product: CAIQARAGFLGEQYF.

This clone was observed once. The V and J genes are TRBV27 and TRBJ2-7, with D tentatively TRBD1 (6 bases). The CDR3 runs to 14 residues. CDR1 and CDR2 from the germline V gene are MNHEY and SMNVEV (reference sequence). V gave up 5 bases and J gave up 2 bases, with 13 bases separating them. The CDR3 nucleotides are TGTGCCAGCAGTCCCAACAGGGCCCCCTACGAGCAGTACTTC. Amino acids: CASSPNRAPYEQYF.

The rearrangement uses TRBV25-1 and TRBJ1-3; TRBD1 matches at 7 bases. Germline CDR1 and CDR2: MGHDK and SYGVNS. The trim removed 5 bases at V and 3 bases at J, leaving 10 bases unmatched. The CDR3 covers 16 residues. This CDR3 reads CASSTRPGTDGNTIYF. CDR3 DNA sequence: TGTGCCAGCAGTACCCGCCCAGGGACAGATGGAAACACCATATATTTT.

This chain links TRBV6-1 with TRBJ2-1; D gene unclear. V lost 3 bases and J lost 7, with 7 bases in between. This CDR3 comprises 12 residues. Germline V gene data show CDR1 as MNHNS and CDR2 as SASEGT. The CDR3 protein is CASSEPRNEQFF. CDR3 sequence (DNA): TGTGCCAGCAGTGAGCCGAGAAATGAGCAGTTCTTC.

V gene TRBV20-1 combines with J gene TRBJ2-1; the D gene is possibly TRBD2 (5 bases). Trimming removed 4 bases from V and 7 bases from J, with 8 bases in between. CDR1 is DFQATT and CDR2 is SNEGSKA in the germline V gene (reference sequence). CDR3 length: 11 amino acids. In DNA, the CDR3 is TGCAGTGCTAATAGCGTGAATGAGCAGTTCTTC. Translating gives CSANSVNEQFF.

CDR3 sequence (DNA): TGTGCCAGCTCACCAGGGACGCAGCCCTACGAGCAGTACTTC. Translated, it gives CASSPGTQPYEQYF. V usage is TRBV18 and J usage is TRBJ2-7; the D call may be TRBD1 or TRBD2 (5 bases each). This CDR3 is built from 14 residues. CDR1 is KGHSH and CDR2 is LQKENI in the germline V gene. The V and J ends lost 2 bases and 2 bases respectively, with 10 bases between them.

The chain employs TRBV30 and TRBJ1-6; TRBD1 agrees at 8 bases. Germline trimming cut 4 bases from V and 7 bases from J; bases unmatched to any gene: 6. This CDR3 contains 14 residues. Per germline, CDR1 GTSNPN and CDR2 SVGIG (reference sequence). The CDR3 sequence is CAWTQDRVNSPLHF. CDR3 nucleotides: TGTGCCTGGACCCAGGACAGGGTCAATTCACCCCTCCACTTT.

This sequence joins TRBV4-1 and TRBJ1-3, with no clear D. V gave up 2 bases and J gave up 0 bases, with 11 bases separating them. The CDR3 has 16 residues. In germline, CDR1 is MGHRA, CDR2 YSYEKL. CDR3 bases: TGCGCCAGCAGCCAACCCCCCGGGCCCTCTGGAAACACCATATATTTT. Translated: CASSQPPGPSGNTIYF.

A word on this clone: Other DNA sequences in this specimen translate into the identical CDR3. The chain carries TRBV9 and TRBJ2-7; the D is unclear. The CDR3 sequence is 14 residues long. The V end was cut by 0 bases, the J end by 6 bases, with 13 bases between. CDR1 and CDR2 (germline): SGDLS, YYNGEE. The CDR3 spells CASSVGGTPVEQYF. The CDR3 DNA reads as TGTGCCAGCAGCGTAGGAGGCACCCCGGTCGAGCAGTACTTC.

The CDR3 DNA follows: TGTGCCAGCAGTTTCTCCCAGGGATACGGCTACACCTTC. Translated: CASSFSQGYGYTF. V is TRBV28 and J is TRBJ1-2; tentative D call: TRBD1 (5 bases). The CDR3 has 13 amino acids. CDR1 and CDR2 (germline): MDHEN, SYDVKM. Trimming took 3 bases from V and 8 from J, leaving 13 bases between them.

The chain has TRBV6-1 and TRBJ1-2, with D perhaps matching TRBD1 (5 bases). Germline CDR1 is MNHNS and CDR2 is SASEGT. The CDR3 is made up of 11 amino acids. The ends were cut back, 3 bases at V and 8 bases at J, with 7 bases in the middle. The CDR3 loop reads CASSDRVGYTF. In nucleotides, the CDR3 is TGTGCCAGCAGTGACAGGGTAGGCTACACCTTC.

The chain is built from TRBV30 and TRBJ2-7; 11 bases align to TRBD2. The CDR3 runs to 20 residues. J lost 7 bases, V lost 3 bases, and 26 bases had no gene match. The germline V gene has CDR1 GTSNPN and CDR2 SVGIG (reference sequence). CDR3 nucleotide sequence: TGTGCCTGGAGCCAGGAGCGCCGGGCTAGCGGGAGGTTTCCTCTGGGGGAGCAGTACTTC. It is translated as CAWSQERRASGRFPLGEQYF.

This chain connects TRBV7-2 to TRBJ2-2; 7 bases are a match to TRBD2. The CDR3 spans 15 residues. With 5 bases clipped from V and 4 bases from J, the junction kept 7 bases outside the gene matches. Germline CDR1 SGHTA, CDR2 FQGNSA. CDR3 nucleotide sequence: TGTGCCAGCAGCCCCGGGGGGTTTACCACCGGGGAGCTGTTTTTT. Amino acid sequence: CASSPGGFTTGELFF.

The V call is TRBV9, the J call TRBJ2-1, with 8 nucleotides matching TRBD2. CDR3 length: 15 amino acids. The germline V gene encodes CDR1 SGDLS and CDR2 YYNGEE. The V gene end was trimmed by 4 bases and the J gene end by 4 bases; junction bases not matched to a gene: 7. The CDR3 loop reads CASSTTSGSYNEQFF. The CDR3 coding sequence is TGTGCCAGCAGCACAACTAGCGGATCTTACAATGAGCAGTTCTTC.

This clone has only one observation. This chain joins TRBV5-6 and TRBJ1-2, with D perhaps matching TRBD1 (5 bases). Deletions cut 4 bases from V and 4 bases from J, with 17 bases between. The CDR3 consists of 15 residues. Germline CDR1 SGHDT, CDR2 YYEEEE. CDR3 DNA: TGTGCCAGCAGCCCGGTGGGGGTCGGGTTCTATGGCTACACCTTC. Encoded protein: CASSPVGVGFYGYTF.

This clone was seen only once. V is TRBV29-1 and J is TRBJ1-2; possible D gene TRBD1, 5 bases. Germline V gives CDR1 SQVTM, CDR2 ANQGSEA. Trimming removed 5 bases from V and 8 bases from J, with 18 bases in between. The CDR3 is 13 amino acids. CDR3 sequence reads: CSVMRGESGGYTF. The CDR3 DNA is TGCAGCGTTATGAGGGGCGAGTCCGGAGGCTACACCTTC.

The chain links TRBV5-1 to TRBJ2-2; perhaps TRBD2 as D (5 bases). This CDR3 is built from 15 residues. The germline CDR1 and CDR2 sequences are SGHRS and YFSETQ. V was pared by 1 base and J by 7 bases, with 14 bases between. CDR3 coding DNA: TGCGCCAGCAGCTTGAATGACGGGATGGGCGGGGAGCTGTTTTTT. Protein: CASSLNDGMGGELFF.

This sequence joins TRBV2 and TRBJ2-7, with no clear D. V lost 5 bases, J lost 1 base, and 9 bases lay in between. The germline CDR1 and CDR2 sequences are SNHLY and FYNNEI. The CDR3 runs 13 residues. The CDR3: CASSNRASYEQYF. As DNA, the CDR3 is TGTGCCAGCAGTAACCGGGCATCCTACGAGCAGTACTTC.

The gene calls are TRBV15 and TRBJ1-2; D remains unclear. There are 13 residues in the CDR3. Trimming removed 1 base from V and 3 bases from J, with 6 bases in between. Looked up from germline, CDR1 is LNHNV and CDR2 is YYDKDF (reference sequence). Written as DNA, the CDR3 is TGTGCCACCAGCAGAGGGGAGGACTATGGCTACACCTTC. This translates into CATSRGEDYGYTF.

This rearrangement joins TRBV27 to TRBJ2-2, with D unresolved. The germline gives CDR1 MNHEY, CDR2 SMNVEV (reference sequence). The CDR3 totals 12 residues. V dropped 3 bases and J dropped 4 bases, with 3 bases sitting between them. This CDR3 reads CASSFLTGELFF. CDR3 bases: TGTGCCAGCAGTTTCCTCACCGGGGAGCTGTTTTTT.

This clone was found once. V is TRBV5-1 and J is TRBJ2-1, with 7 bases matching TRBD1. Germline CDR1 and CDR2: SGHRS and YFSETQ. The CDR3 is 15 residues long. Trimming cost V 4 bases and J 3 bases; bases outside gene matches: 7. The CDR3 sequence: CASSLRAGGYNEQFF. The CDR3 DNA reads TGCGCCAGCAGCCTCCGGGCAGGGGGCTACAATGAGCAGTTCTTC. The entire variable domain, with the rest obtained from reference TRBV5-1 and TRBJ2-1, is as follows: KAGVTQTPRYLIKTRGQQVTLSCSPISGHRSVSWYQQTPGQGLQFLFEYFSETQRNKGNFPGRFSGRQFSNSRSEMNVSTLELGDSALYLCASSLRAGGYNEQFFGPGTRLTVL.